These 26 T cell receptor beta chains came from one sample sequenced in a study of cytomegalovirus exposure and HLA in healthy donors. The PCR made use of 60 Vbeta and 13 Jbeta primers. Libraries were prepared by immunoSEQ multiplex PCR; TCRdb keeps only in-frame clonotypes and omits some of them. This sample yields fewer than 200,000 clones, of which roughly 80% are seen a single time; 3% to 4.5% belongs to the top ten. Material for sequencing was PBMCs. The source of these receptors is a man aged 30-40 years in good health and CMV-seropositive.

The chain carries TRBV30 and TRBJ2-5; 13 bases are a match to TRBD2. After removal of 3 bases from V and 5 bases from J, the junction contained 6 bases not matched to a gene. This CDR3 is built from 15 residues. The germline V gene encodes CDR1 GTSNPN and CDR2 SVGIG (reference sequence). The CDR3: CAWRTSGGLAETQYF. The CDR3 bases are TGTGCCTGGAGGACTAGCGGGGGGCTCGCCGAGACCCAGTACTTC.

CDR3 loop: CASSFLDRANTEAFF. For the CDR3, the DNA is TGTGCCAGCAGCTTTTTGGACAGGGCGAACACTGAAGCTTTCTTT. V gene TRBV5-4 combines with J gene TRBJ1-1; 8 positions match TRBD1. Germline V gene lookup returns CDR1 SGHNT and CDR2 YYREEE (reference sequence). V was pared by 2 bases and J by 1 base, with 4 bases of the junction left unmatched. The CDR3 covers 15 residues.

The chain joins TRBV7-9 to TRBJ2-7; possible D gene TRBD1, 6 bases. Germline V gene lookup returns CDR1 SEHNR and CDR2 FQNEAQ (reference sequence). This CDR3 is built from 13 residues. V lost 6 bases, J lost 0 bases, and 9 bases lay in between. In nucleotides, the CDR3 is TGTGCCAGCAGGATGGACAGCTCCTACGAGCAGTACTTC. Translating gives CASRMDSSYEQYF.

The J gene is TRBJ1-3, the V gene TRBV4-3; unclear D gene. V was trimmed by 3 bases and J by 1 base, leaving 10 bases between them. This CDR3 is 15 amino acids long. The V gene's germline CDR1 is LGHNA and CDR2 YSLEER. CDR3: CASSHGGASGNTIYF. The CDR3 DNA follows: TGCGCCAGCAGCCACGGAGGAGCTTCTGGAAACACCATATATTTT.

The chain has TRBV7-2 and TRBJ2-3; D unclear. CDR3 length: 13 amino acids. V lost 5 bases to trimming and J lost 8 bases, with 14 bases between them. The germline V gene has CDR1 SGHTA and CDR2 FQGNSA. The CDR3 DNA reads as TGTGCCAGCAGCCCCGAGAGGCGTCGTACGCAGTATTTT. It specifies CASSPERRRTQYF. Filled out from reference TRBV7-2 and TRBJ2-3, the complete variable domain reads GAGVSQSPSNKVTEKGKDVELRCDPISGHTALYWYRQSLGQGLEFLIYFQGNSAPDKSGLPSDRFSAERTGGSVSTLTIQRTQQEDSAVYLCASSPERRRTQYFGPGTRLTVL.

The CDR3 loop reads CASSGLSTDTQYF. Here the CDR3 DNA reads TGTGCCAGCTCGGGACTTAGCACAGATACGCAGTATTTT. The chain carries TRBV28 and TRBJ2-3; a possible D gene is TRBD2 (6 bases). The CDR3 length is 13 residues. Trimming took off 8 bases at V and 0 bases at J, with 9 bases between the two ends. Germline V gives CDR1 MDHEN, CDR2 SYDVKM.

J is TRBJ2-3 and V is TRBV5-4, with 13 bases lining up with TRBD2. Germline loops: CDR1 SGHNT, CDR2 YYREEE (reference sequence). The CDR3 spans 17 residues. The V and J ends lost 5 bases and 2 bases, in that order; junction bases with no gene match: 8. The CDR3 DNA follows: TGTGCCAGCAGTCCTGGACTAGCGGGGGCCACCACAGATACGCAGTATTTT. This translates into CASSPGLAGATTDTQYF.

V gene TRBV13 combines with J gene TRBJ1-3; tentatively, D is TRBD1 (5 bases). Trimming shortened V by 5 bases and J by 0 bases, and 14 bases separated the two germline ends. The CDR3 contains 16 residues. Germline V CDR1 and CDR2: PRHDT, FYEKMQ (reference sequence). The CDR3 DNA reads as TGTGCCAGCAGCGGACGGGGGACTTCCTCTGGAAACACCATATATTTT. This codes for CASSGRGTSSGNTIYF. The whole variable domain, remainder taken from reference TRBV13 and TRBJ1-3, is AAGVIQSPRHLIKEKRETATLKCYPIPRHDTVYWYQQGPGQDPQFLISFYEKMQSDKGSIPDRFSAQQFSDYHSELNMSSLELGDSALYFCASSGRGTSSGNTIYFGEGSWLTVV.

V is TRBV25-1 and J is TRBJ2-5, with TRBD1 matching 9 bases. CDR3 size: 14 residues. J lost 5 bases, V lost 3 bases, and 4 bases had no gene match. Germline CDR1 and CDR2: MGHDK and SYGVNS. This CDR3 is CASSEGTGWETQYF. The CDR3 DNA reads as TGTGCCAGCAGTGAGGGGACAGGGTGGGAGACCCAGTACTTC.

The chain joins TRBV18 to TRBJ1-3; D is unclear. V lost 6 bases and J 0 bases, leaving 12 bases between the germline ends. Germline lookup yields CDR1 KGHSH and CDR2 LQKENI. The CDR3 contains 15 residues. The CDR3 bases are TGTGCCAGCTCGCCCGTTAGGAGCTCTGGAAACACCATATATTTT. This gives the protein CASSPVRSSGNTIYF.

There are a few counts of this clone. The chain joins TRBV27 to TRBJ1-1, with TRBD1 identical over 8 bases. V lost 6 bases, J lost 1 base, and 4 bases stayed unmatched. This CDR3 has 14 residues. In germline, CDR1 is MNHEY, CDR2 SMNVEV (reference sequence). In DNA form, the CDR3 reads TGTGCCAGCAGCTCAGGGGGCTGGAACACTGAAGCTTTCTTT. It codes for CASSSGGWNTEAFF.

This clone has just one count. The chain links TRBV7-3 to TRBJ2-3; TRBD1 matches at 8 bases. Losses at the gene ends were 4 bases for V and 6 bases for J; bases not matched to a gene: 6. The CDR3 runs 14 residues. CDR1 and CDR2 from the germline V gene are SGHTA and FQGTGA. The CDR3 is CASSYPGQEDTQYF. CDR3 coding DNA: TGTGCCAGCAGCTACCCGGGACAGGAGGATACGCAGTATTTT.

This chain links TRBV6-5 with TRBJ2-4; D is possibly TRBD1 (5 bases). Germline CDR1 is MNHEY and CDR2 is SVGAGI. V lost 4 bases to trimming and J lost 1 base, with 14 bases between them. The CDR3 covers 16 residues. The CDR3 spells CASSSPGNQAKNIQYF. The CDR3 DNA is TGTGCCAGCAGTTCACCAGGGAATCAGGCCAAAAACATTCAGTACTTC.

The chain uses TRBV30 and TRBJ1-5; 10 bases are a match to TRBD1. This CDR3 region has 15 residues. Germline CDR1 reads GTSNPN; CDR2 reads SVGIG (reference sequence). V shed 5 bases, J shed 3 bases, and the junction held 7 bases outside the gene matches. CDR3 coding DNA: TGTGCCTGGGCCCGGGACAGGGGCGTCAATCAGCCCCAGCATTTT. Its translation: CAWARDRGVNQPQHF.

The chain uses TRBV7-3 and TRBJ2-3; maybe TRBD2 (7 bases). CDR3 size: 14 residues. The germline gives CDR1 SGHTA, CDR2 FQGTGA. V was trimmed by 5 bases and J by 4 bases, leaving 13 bases between them. CDR3 amino acids: CASSRAGAADTQYF. CDR3 nucleotides: TGTGCCAGCAGCCGGGCGGGGGCCGCAGATACGCAGTATTTT.

V gene TRBV29-1 combines with J gene TRBJ2-7, with D tentatively TRBD2 (6 bases). The CDR3 has 16 residues. Germline assignment: CDR1 SQVTM and CDR2 ANQGSEA. V lost 8 bases and J 3 bases, leaving 26 bases between the germline ends. Here the CDR3 DNA reads TGCAGCCCCGGCGCTGGGTTGGCGGGGAGTCACTACGAGCAGTACTTC. Translating gives CSPGAGLAGSHYEQYF.

This clone appeared once. The J gene is TRBJ2-1, the V gene TRBV5-1; 11 bases align to TRBD2. Germline-derived CDR1 and CDR2 are SGHRS and YFSETQ. This CDR3 region has 16 residues. Losses at the gene ends were 4 bases for V and 8 bases for J; bases not matched to a gene: 11. The CDR3: CASSSSSGGRVYEQFF. In nucleotides, the CDR3 is TGCGCCAGCAGCAGCTCTAGCGGGGGGCGGGTCTATGAGCAGTTCTTC.

The chain carries TRBV9 and TRBJ2-7; the match to TRBD2 covers 11 bases. With V trimmed by 0 bases and J by 1 base, 0 bases remained unmatched. CDR3 size: 15 residues. CDR1 and CDR2 (germline): SGDLS, YYNGEE. CDR3 DNA sequence: TGTGCCAGCAGCGTAGGGACTAGCGGGTCCTACGAGCAGTACTTC. Translated, it gives CASSVGTSGSYEQYF.

CDR3 region: CASSPRTSGGNTQYF. The CDR3 nucleotides read TGCGCCAGCAGCCCCCGGACTAGCGGGGGGAATACGCAGTATTTT. The chain combines TRBV4-3 with TRBJ2-3, with 14 bases that match TRBD2. CDR3 length: 15 amino acids. CDR1 LGHNA and CDR2 YSLEER come from the germline V gene. J lost 7 bases, V lost 4 bases, and 4 bases had no gene match.

This clone was recorded only once. The chain links TRBV19 to TRBJ2-7; 13 positions match TRBD2. This CDR3 has 14 amino acids. CDR1 and CDR2 (germline): LNHDA, SQIVND (reference sequence). Losses at the gene ends were 7 bases for V and 3 bases for J; bases not matched to a gene: 3. The CDR3 loop is CASKRTSGGYEQYF. The DNA of the CDR3 is TGTGCCAGTAAAAGGACTAGCGGGGGCTACGAGCAGTACTTC. The full variable domain, rest sourced from reference TRBV19 and TRBJ2-7, is DGGITQSPKYLFRKEGQNVTLSCEQNLNHDAMYWYRQDPGQGLRLIYYSQIVNDFQKGDIAEGYSVSREKKESFPLTVTSAQKNPTAFYLCASKRTSGGYEQYFGPGTRLTVT.

The chain uses TRBV6-5 and TRBJ2-7; TRBD1 aligns across 7 bases. In germline, CDR1 is MNHEY, CDR2 SVGAGI. V dropped 4 bases and J dropped 3; count of bases not matched to a gene: 9. The CDR3 totals 15 residues. The CDR3, as DNA: TGTGCCAGCAGTTCCCGGACAGGTCGAATCTACGAGCAGTACTTC. Its translation is CASSSRTGRIYEQYF.

The gene calls are TRBV2 and TRBJ1-2; TRBD1 matches at 9 bases. Germline CDR1 and CDR2: SNHLY and FYNNEI. The CDR3 has 15 residues. J gave up 7 bases and V 7 bases, and 13 bases lay outside the gene matches. CDR3 in amino acids: CASTMDGTGRGGYTF. The CDR3 coding sequence is TGTGCCAGCACAATGGACGGGACAGGGAGGGGTGGCTACACCTTC.

The V call is TRBV2, the J call TRBJ1-4, with no clear D. Germline V lookup: CDR1 SNHLY, CDR2 FYNNEI. Trimming removed 2 bases at V and 5 bases at J, with 12 bases between. The CDR3 is 15 amino acids. CDR3 amino acids: CASSELAYGNEKLFF. CDR3 in DNA: TGTGCCAGCAGTGAATTAGCCTACGGGAATGAAAAACTGTTTTTT.

The chain uses TRBV28 and TRBJ1-1; a possible D gene is TRBD1 (5 bases). V was pared by 2 bases and J by 8 bases, with 18 bases between. This CDR3 has 15 residues. Germline assignment: CDR1 MDHEN and CDR2 SYDVKM. The CDR3 sequence: CASSLDGRAGWEAFF. The CDR3 nucleotides read TGTGCCAGCAGTTTAGATGGCAGGGCTGGTTGGGAAGCTTTCTTT.

This sequence joins TRBV30 and TRBJ1-5, with 7 bases aligning to TRBD1. The CDR3 totals 18 residues. J was trimmed by 4 bases and V by 3 bases; bases with no gene match: 18. Germline V gene data show CDR1 as GTSNPN and CDR2 as SVGIG (reference sequence). The CDR3: CAWSDLDRVRRMNQPQHF. CDR3 sequence (DNA): TGTGCCTGGAGCGACCTCGACAGGGTCCGCCGGATGAATCAGCCCCAGCATTTT.

The chain employs TRBV2 and TRBJ2-2, with 15 bases matching TRBD2. This CDR3 has 15 residues. Germline values: CDR1 SNHLY, CDR2 FYNNEI. The V gene end was trimmed by 5 bases and the J gene end by 6 bases; junction bases not matched to a gene: 1. CDR3 region: CASSRTSGGAGELFF. In nucleotides, the CDR3 is TGTGCCAGCAGTAGGACTAGCGGGGGGGCCGGGGAGCTGTTTTTT.